This TCR beta chain was captured in a study of shared clonotypes between healthy human individuals. HIV-negative, healthy adults without recent acute infections or vaccinations were the donors. Partitioning of CD4+ cells yielded a CD45RA+ naive subset and a CD45RA-negative memory subset. Findings and limits, study-wide: Relative to clonotypes present in all four donors, those not shared had lower generation probabilities.

Germline values: CDR1 SGHTA, CDR2 FQGNSA. The V gene end was trimmed by 1 base and the J gene end by 0 bases; junction bases not matched to a gene: 2. The CDR3 runs to 16 residues. Genomic DNA of every subset was divided equally among multiple immunoSEQ plates. Profiling relied on immunoSEQ multiplex PCR, and the TCRdb table lists in-frame clones only, not all of them. The sample consists of some 1 million clones, around 74% of them appearing once. Remarks on this clone: No antigen is known for it.

The rearrangement uses TRBV7-2 and TRBJ2-3, with 9 bases fitting TRBD2. Sequenced: memory CD4+ T cells sorted from blood. As to subset: CD45RA-negative fraction. The clonotype originates from a man younger than 30 in good health. CDR3 bases: TGTGCCAGCAGCTTAGGCCTAGCGGGAAGCACAGATACGCAGTATTTT. This translates into CASSLGLAGSTDTQYF.